This T cell receptor (beta chain) originates from a study of cytomegalovirus exposure and HLA in healthy donors. Study results and caveats: In a later analysis, specific HLA alleles were associated with 15,000 to 20,000 TCR beta sequences at a 0.05 false discovery rate. A list of 164 TCR beta chains associated with cytomegalovirus was given.

Healthy individuals who donated bone marrow served as the donors. Donors counted as nominally healthy when sampled, yet unrecorded immune exposures were likely. CDR1 is SEHNR, CDR2 FQNEAQ, per germline (reference sequence). The J segment lost 13 bases and the V segment lost 1 base, leaving 12 bases of the junction unmatched. This CDR3 comprises 14 residues. The primer mix had 60 Vbeta and 13 Jbeta primers. Libraries were prepared by immunoSEQ multiplex PCR; TCRdb keeps only in-frame clonotypes and omits some of them. In the table there are about 140,000 clones, over 65% of which are singletons. The count of this clone is one. What it recognizes is unknown.

The sequence was collected from a woman aged 25 to 45 in good health and CMV-seronegative. Input material: PBMCs. The genes are TRBV7-9 and TRBJ1-2; 7 bases align to TRBD1. DNA of the CDR3: TGTGCCAGCAGCTTAGACTCAGCTAGGGGGCCGGTCACCTTC. Its translation: CASSLDSARGPVTF. Drawing the rest from reference TRBV7-9 and TRBJ1-2, the complete variable domain is DTGVSQNPRHKITKRGQNVTFRCDPISEHNRLYWYRQTLGQGPEFLTYFQNEAQLEKSRLLSDRFSAERPKGSFSTLEIQRTEQGDSAMYLCASSLDSARGPVTFGSGTRLTVV.